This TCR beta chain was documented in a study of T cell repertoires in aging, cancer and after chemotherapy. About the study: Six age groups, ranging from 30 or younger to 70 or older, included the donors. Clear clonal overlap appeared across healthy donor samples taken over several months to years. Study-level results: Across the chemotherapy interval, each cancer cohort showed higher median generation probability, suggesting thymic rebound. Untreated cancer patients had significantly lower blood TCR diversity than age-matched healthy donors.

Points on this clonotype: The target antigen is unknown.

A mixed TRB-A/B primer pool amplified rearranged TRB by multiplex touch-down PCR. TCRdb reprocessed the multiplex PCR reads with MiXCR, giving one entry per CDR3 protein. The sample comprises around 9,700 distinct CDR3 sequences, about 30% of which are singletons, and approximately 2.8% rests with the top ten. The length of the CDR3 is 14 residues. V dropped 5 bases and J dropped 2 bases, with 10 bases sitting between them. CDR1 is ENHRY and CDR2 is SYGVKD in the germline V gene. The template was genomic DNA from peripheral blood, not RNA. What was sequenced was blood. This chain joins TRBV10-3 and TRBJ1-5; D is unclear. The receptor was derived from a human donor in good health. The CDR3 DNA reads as TGTGCCATCAGTCGCAGCGGGGGCAATCAGCCCCAGCATTTT. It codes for CAISRSGGNQPQHF.